The T cell receptor beta chain under discussion was sequenced for a study of cytomegalovirus exposure and HLA in healthy donors. Both 60 Vbeta primers and 13 Jbeta primers went into the PCR. Using immunoSEQ multiplex PCR, the repertoire was profiled, and TCRdb retains in-frame clones only, with some absent. The profile shows 150,000 to 200,000 clones, roughly 80% of them singletons. The germline CDR1 and CDR2 sequences are SGHVS and FQNEAQ. V trimming: 5 bases; J trimming: 4 bases; junction bases outside the gene matches: 5. This CDR3 spans 14 amino acids. Comment on this clone: Other DNA sequences within the sample encode an identical CDR3.

The sequence was obtained from a woman aged 50 to 60 in good health and CMV-seronegative. This chain joins TRBV7-8 and TRBJ1-3; 7 bases map to TRBD1. Material: PBMCs. CDR3: CASSGDRAGNTIYF. CDR3 DNA sequence: TGTGCCAGCAGCGGAGACAGGGCCGGAAACACCATATATTTT.